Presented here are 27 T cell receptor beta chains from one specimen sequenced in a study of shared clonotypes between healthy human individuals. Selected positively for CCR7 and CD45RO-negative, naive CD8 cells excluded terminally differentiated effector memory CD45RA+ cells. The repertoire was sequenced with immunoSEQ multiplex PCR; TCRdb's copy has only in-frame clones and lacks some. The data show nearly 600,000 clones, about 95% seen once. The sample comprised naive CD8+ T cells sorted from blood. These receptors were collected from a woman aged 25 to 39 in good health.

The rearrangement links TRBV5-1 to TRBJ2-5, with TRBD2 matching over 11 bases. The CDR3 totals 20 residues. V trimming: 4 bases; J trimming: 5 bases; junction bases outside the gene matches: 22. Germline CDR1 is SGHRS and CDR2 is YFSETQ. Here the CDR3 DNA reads TGCGCCAGCAGCATGACGGGCCCCCTACTAGCGGGAGTAACCTGGGAGACCCAGTACTTC. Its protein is CASSMTGPLLAGVTWETQYF.

This CDR3 is CASSFFPGLSSYEQYF. The CDR3 bases are TGTGCCAGCAGTTTCTTCCCGGGACTATCCTCCTACGAGCAGTACTTC. The chain uses TRBV28 and TRBJ2-5, with TRBD2 matching 7 bases. Matching the DNA end better, TRBJ2-7 makes the J call doubtful. This CDR3 has 16 amino acids. Per germline, CDR1 MDHEN and CDR2 SYDVKM.

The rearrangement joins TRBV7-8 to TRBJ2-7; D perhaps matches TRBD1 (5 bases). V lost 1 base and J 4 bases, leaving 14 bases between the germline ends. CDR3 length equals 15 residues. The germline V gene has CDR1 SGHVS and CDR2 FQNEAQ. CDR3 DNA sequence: TGTGCCAGCAGCTTAGGTCGGCAGGGCACTTACGAGCAGTACTTC. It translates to CASSLGRQGTYEQYF.

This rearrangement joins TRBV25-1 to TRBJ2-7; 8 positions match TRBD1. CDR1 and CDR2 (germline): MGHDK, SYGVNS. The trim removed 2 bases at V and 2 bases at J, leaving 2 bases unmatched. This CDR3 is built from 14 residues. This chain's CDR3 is CASSETGGTYEQYF. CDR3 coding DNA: TGTGCCAGCAGTGAAACAGGGGGGACCTACGAGCAGTACTTC.

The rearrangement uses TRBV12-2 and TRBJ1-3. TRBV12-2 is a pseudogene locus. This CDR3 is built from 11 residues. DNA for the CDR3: TGTGCAATTGGGTCAGGAAACACCATATATTTT. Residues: CAIGSGNTIYF.

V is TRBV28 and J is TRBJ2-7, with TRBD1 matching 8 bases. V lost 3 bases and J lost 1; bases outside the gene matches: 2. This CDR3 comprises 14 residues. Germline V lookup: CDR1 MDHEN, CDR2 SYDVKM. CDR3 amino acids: CASSFGDRSYEQYF. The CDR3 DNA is TGTGCCAGCAGTTTCGGGGACAGGTCCTACGAGCAGTACTTC. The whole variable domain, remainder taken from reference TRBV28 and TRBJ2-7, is DVKVTQSSRYLVKRTGEKVFLECVQDMDHENMFWYRQDPGLGLRLIYFSYDVKMKEKGDIPEGYSVSREKKERFSLILESASTNQTSMYLCASSFGDRSYEQYFGPGTRLTVT.

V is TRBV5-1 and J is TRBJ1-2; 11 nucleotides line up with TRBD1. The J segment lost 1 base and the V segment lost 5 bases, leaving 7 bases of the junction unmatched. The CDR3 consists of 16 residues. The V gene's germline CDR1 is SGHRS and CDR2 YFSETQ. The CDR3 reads CASSYGQGALNYGYTF. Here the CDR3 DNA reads TGCGCCAGCAGTTACGGACAGGGGGCGCTTAACTATGGCTACACCTTC.

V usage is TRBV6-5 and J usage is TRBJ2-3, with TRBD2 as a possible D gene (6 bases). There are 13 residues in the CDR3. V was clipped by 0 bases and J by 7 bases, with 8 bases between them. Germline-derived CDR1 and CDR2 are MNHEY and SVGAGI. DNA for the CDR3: TGTGCCAGCAGTTACTCGGGGGGACATACGCAGTATTTT. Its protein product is CASSYSGGHTQYF.

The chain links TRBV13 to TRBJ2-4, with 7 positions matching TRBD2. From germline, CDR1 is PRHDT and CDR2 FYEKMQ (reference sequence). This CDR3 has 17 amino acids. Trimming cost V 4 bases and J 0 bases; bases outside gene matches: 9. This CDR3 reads CASSWGLSSLAKNIQYF. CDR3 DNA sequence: TGTGCCAGCAGCTGGGGACTAAGCTCACTAGCCAAAAACATTCAGTACTTC. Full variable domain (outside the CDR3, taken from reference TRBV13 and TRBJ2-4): AAGVIQSPRHLIKEKRETATLKCYPIPRHDTVYWYQQGPGQDPQFLISFYEKMQSDKGSIPDRFSAQQFSDYHSELNMSSLELGDSALYFCASSWGLSSLAKNIQYFGAGTRLSVL.

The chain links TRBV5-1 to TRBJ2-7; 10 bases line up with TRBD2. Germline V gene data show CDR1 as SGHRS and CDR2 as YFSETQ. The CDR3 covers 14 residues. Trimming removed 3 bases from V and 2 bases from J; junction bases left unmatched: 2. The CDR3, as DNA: TGCGCCAGCAGCTCTAGCGGGAGAGCCTACGAGCAGTACTTC. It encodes CASSSSGRAYEQYF.

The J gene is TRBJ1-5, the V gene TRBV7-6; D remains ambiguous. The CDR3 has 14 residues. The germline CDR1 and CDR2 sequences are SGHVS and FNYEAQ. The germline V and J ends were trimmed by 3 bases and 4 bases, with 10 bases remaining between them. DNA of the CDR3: TGTGCCAGCAGCTTGGGAGGATTAAATCAGCCCCAGCATTTT. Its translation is CASSLGGLNQPQHF.

Here the CDR3 DNA reads TGTGCCAGCTTAAGCGGGAGTAGGTCCTACGAGCAGTACTTC. Translating it yields CASLSGSRSYEQYF. The gene calls are TRBV2 and TRBJ2-7, with TRBD2 matching over 8 bases. This CDR3 region has 14 residues. J was trimmed by 1 base and V by 8 bases; bases with no gene match: 7. CDR1 SNHLY and CDR2 FYNNEI come from the germline V gene.

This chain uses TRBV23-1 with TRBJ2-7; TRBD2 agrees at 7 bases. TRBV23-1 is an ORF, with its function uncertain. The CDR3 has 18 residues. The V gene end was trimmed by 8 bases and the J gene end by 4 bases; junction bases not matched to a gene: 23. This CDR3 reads CASGEGGPERPPPYEQYF. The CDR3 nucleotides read TGCGCCAGCGGGGAGGGAGGCCCGGAGAGGCCTCCTCCGTACGAGCAGTACTTC.

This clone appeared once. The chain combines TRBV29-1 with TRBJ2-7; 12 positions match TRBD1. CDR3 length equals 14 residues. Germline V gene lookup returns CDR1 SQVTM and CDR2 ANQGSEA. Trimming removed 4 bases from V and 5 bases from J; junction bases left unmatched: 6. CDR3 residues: CSVGGTGGINEQYF. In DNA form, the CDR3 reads TGCAGCGTTGGAGGGACAGGGGGCATCAACGAGCAGTACTTC.

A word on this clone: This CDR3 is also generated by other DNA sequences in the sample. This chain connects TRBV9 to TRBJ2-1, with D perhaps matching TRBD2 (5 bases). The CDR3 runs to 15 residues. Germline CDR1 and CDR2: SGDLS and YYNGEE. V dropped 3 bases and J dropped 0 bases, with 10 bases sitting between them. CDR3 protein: CASSASGSSYNEQFF. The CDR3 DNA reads TGTGCCAGCAGCGCCAGCGGTAGCTCCTACAATGAGCAGTTCTTC. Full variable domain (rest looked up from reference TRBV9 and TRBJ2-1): DSGVTQTPKHLITATGQRVTLRCSPRSGDLSVYWYQQSLDQGLQFLIQYYNGEERAKGNILERFSAQQFPDLHSELNLSSLELGDSALYFCASSASGSSYNEQFFGPGTRLTVL.

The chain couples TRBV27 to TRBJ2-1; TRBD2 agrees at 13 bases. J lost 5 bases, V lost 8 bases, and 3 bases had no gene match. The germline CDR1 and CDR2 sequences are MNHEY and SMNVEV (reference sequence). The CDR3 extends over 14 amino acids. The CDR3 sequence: CASWTSGRDNEQFF. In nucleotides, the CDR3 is TGTGCCAGCTGGACTAGCGGGAGAGACAATGAGCAGTTCTTC.

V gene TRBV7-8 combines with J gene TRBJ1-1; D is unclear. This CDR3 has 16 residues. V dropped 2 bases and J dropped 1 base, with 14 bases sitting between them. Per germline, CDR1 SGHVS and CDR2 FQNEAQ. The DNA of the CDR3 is TGTGCCAGCAGCTTAATTGTGACGGACGAGAACACTGAAGCTTTCTTT. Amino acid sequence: CASSLIVTDENTEAFF.

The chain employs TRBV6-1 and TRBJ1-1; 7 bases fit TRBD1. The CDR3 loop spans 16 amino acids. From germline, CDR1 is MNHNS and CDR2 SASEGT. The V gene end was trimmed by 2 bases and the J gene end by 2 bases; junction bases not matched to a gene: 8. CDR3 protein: CASSESRDSVNTEAFF. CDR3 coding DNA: TGTGCCAGCAGTGAATCCCGGGACAGCGTTAACACTGAAGCTTTCTTT.

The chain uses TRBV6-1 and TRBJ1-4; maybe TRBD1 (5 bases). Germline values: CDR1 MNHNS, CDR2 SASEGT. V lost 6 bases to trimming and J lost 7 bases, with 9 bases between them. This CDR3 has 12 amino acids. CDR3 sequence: CASRQGAEKLFF. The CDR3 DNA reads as TGTGCCAGCAGACAAGGGGCTGAAAAACTGTTTTTT.

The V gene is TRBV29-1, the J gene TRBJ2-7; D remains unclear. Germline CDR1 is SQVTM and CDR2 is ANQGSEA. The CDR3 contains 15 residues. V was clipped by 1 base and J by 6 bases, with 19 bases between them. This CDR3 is CSVEGEPGWGGEQYF. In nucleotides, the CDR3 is TGCAGCGTTGAAGGCGAACCAGGTTGGGGTGGCGAGCAGTACTTC.

The CDR3 is CASRGEGRSYGYTF. CDR3 nucleotide sequence: TGTGCCAGCAGGGGGGAGGGGCGTAGCTATGGCTACACCTTC. The V and J genes are TRBV28 and TRBJ1-2; a weak D match, TRBD1 (5 bases). The CDR3 length is 14 residues. Between the trimmed V and J ends, which lost 6 bases and 4 bases, there was a span of 15 bases. Germline lookup yields CDR1 MDHEN and CDR2 SYDVKM.

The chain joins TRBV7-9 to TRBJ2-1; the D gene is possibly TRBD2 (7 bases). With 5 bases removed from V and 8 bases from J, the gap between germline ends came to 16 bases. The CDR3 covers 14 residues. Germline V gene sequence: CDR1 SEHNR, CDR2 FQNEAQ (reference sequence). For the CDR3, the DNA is TGTGCCAGCAGCGGGGGGGCAGGGCCCCATGAGCAGTTCTTC. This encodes CASSGGAGPHEQFF.

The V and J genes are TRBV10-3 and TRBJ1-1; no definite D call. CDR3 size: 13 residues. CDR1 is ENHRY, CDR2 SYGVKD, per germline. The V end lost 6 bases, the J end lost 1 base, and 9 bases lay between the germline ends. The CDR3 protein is CAIREGGNTEAFF. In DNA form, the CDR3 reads TGTGCCATCAGGGAGGGCGGGAACACTGAAGCTTTCTTT.

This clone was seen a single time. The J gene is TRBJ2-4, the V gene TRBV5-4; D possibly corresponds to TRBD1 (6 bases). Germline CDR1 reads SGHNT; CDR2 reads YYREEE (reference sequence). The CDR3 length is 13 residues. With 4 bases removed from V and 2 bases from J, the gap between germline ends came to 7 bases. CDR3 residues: CASSRDTKNIQYF. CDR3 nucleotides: TGTGCCAGCAGCCGGGACACCAAAAACATTCAGTACTTC.

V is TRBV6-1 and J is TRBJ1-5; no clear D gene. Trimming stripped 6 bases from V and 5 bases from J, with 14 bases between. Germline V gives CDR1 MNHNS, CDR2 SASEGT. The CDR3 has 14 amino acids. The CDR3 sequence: CASSRREVDQPQHF. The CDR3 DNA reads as TGTGCCAGCAGCCGACGGGAAGTGGATCAGCCCCAGCATTTT.

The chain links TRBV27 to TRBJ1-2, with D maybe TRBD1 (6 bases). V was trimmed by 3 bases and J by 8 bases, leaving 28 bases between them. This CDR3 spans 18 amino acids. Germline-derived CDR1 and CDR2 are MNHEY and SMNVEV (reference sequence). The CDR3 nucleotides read TGTGCCAGCAGTTTCACCGGAGTGTCGGGGGCCGGGCTGCGGGGCTACACCTTC. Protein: CASSFTGVSGAGLRGYTF.

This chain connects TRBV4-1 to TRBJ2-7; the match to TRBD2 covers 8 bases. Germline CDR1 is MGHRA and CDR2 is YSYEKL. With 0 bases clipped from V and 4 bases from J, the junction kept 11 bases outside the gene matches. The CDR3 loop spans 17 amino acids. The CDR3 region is CASSQDTAGGSKYEQYF. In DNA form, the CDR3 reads TGCGCCAGCAGCCAAGATACTGCGGGAGGCTCGAAATACGAGCAGTACTTC.